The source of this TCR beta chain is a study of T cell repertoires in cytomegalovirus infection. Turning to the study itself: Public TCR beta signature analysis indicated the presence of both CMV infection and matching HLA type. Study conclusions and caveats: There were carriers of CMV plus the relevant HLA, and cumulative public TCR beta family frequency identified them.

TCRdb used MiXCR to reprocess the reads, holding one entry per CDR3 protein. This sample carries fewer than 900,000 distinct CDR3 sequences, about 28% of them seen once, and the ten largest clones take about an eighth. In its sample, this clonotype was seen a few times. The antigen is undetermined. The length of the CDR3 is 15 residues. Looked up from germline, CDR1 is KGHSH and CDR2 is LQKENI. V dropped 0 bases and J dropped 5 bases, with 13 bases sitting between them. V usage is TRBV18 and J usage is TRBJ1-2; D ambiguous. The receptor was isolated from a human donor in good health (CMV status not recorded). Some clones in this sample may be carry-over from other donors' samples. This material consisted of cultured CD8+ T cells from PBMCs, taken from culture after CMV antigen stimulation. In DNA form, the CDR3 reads TGTGCCAGCTCACCACCGAGGGTGGCAGGTTATGGCTACACCTTC. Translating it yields CASSPPRVAGYGYTF.